This TCR beta chain is drawn from a study of cytomegalovirus exposure and HLA in healthy donors. Notes on this clone: The antigen is undetermined.

The PCR employed 60 Vbeta primers together with 13 Jbeta primers. Generated by immunoSEQ multiplex PCR, the TCRdb table keeps only in-frame clones and is missing some. The sample shows approximately 93,000 clones, nearly 80% of them seen only once. General study results and limits: Common viral pathogens were later found to be apparently linked to several of the most significant clusters. Investigators reported fewer than 200 TCR beta chains as tied to cytomegalovirus. A later analysis reportedly found that, within productive TCRs, an Asian-associated ancestry cluster had fewer N-insertions than the mean observed across the 666 donors.

The CDR3 runs 13 residues. The V and J ends lost 2 bases and 6 bases respectively, with 10 bases between them. Germline CDR1 reads WSHSY; CDR2 reads SAAADI. Unrecorded immune exposures were likely, despite nominal health at sampling. This TCR came from a woman aged 40-49 years in good health and CMV-seronegative. This rearrangement joins TRBV10-2 to TRBJ2-5; D is uncertain. What was sequenced was PBMCs. The DNA for the CDR3 is TGCGCCAGCAGTGAGGGCATGGTACAGACCCAGTACTTC. This codes for CASSEGMVQTQYF.